One sample yielded the 27 T cell receptor beta chains listed below, sequenced in a study of PD-1 blockade in classical Hodgkin lymphoma. TCRdb's copy holds only in-frame clones and misses some; the assay was immunoSEQ multiplex PCR. In the table there are some 96,000 clones, approximately 94% of which are singletons. Time point: cycle 4 day 1 (C4D1), after more than five weeks of nivolumab. With no exception, relapse followed autologous stem cell transplantation in all patients, and brentuximab vedotin exposure varied. The sequenced sample was peripheral blood mononuclear cells (PBMCs), obtained before the fourth cycle of nivolumab. These receptors all come from a human donor with classical Hodgkin lymphoma.

The V gene is TRBV27, the J gene TRBJ2-1, with D uncertain. Looked up from germline, CDR1 is MNHEY and CDR2 is SMNVEV (reference sequence). There are 15 residues in the CDR3. V lost 3 bases, J lost 0 bases, and 9 bases lay in between. CDR3 in DNA: TGTGCCAGCAGTTTGCTCCCGCTCTCCTACAATGAGCAGTTCTTC. Translating gives CASSLLPLSYNEQFF.

This clone was found once. The chain employs TRBV6-5 and TRBJ1-2; no reliable D call. This CDR3 has 14 amino acids. Germline assignment: CDR1 MNHEY and CDR2 SVGAGI. Trimming left V 6 bases short and J 5 bases short, with 16 bases between. The chain's CDR3 is CASSRSWASYGYTF. The CDR3 nucleotides are TGTGCCAGCAGCCGCAGTTGGGCATCGTATGGCTACACCTTC.

The rearrangement uses TRBV9 and TRBJ1-2; no definite D call. Germline values: CDR1 SGDLS, CDR2 YYNGEE. This CDR3 comprises 11 residues. V lost 0 bases to trimming and J lost 8 bases, with 5 bases between them. CDR3 in amino acids: CASSVGGGYTF. CDR3 in DNA: TGTGCCAGCAGCGTAGGAGGGGGCTACACCTTC.

The chain combines TRBV6-6 with TRBJ2-5; the match to TRBD2 covers 7 bases. The CDR3 contains 15 residues. J lost 3 bases, V lost 4 bases, and 8 bases had no gene match. The germline gives CDR1 MNHNY, CDR2 SVGAGI (reference sequence). This chain's CDR3 is CASSSGGRGEETQYF. The CDR3 coding sequence is TGTGCCAGCAGTTCCGGGGGACGGGGGGAAGAGACCCAGTACTTC.

V usage is TRBV7-9 and J usage is TRBJ2-2; no firm D call. The CDR3 sequence is 15 residues long. Germline V lookup: CDR1 SEHNR, CDR2 FQNEAQ (reference sequence). Trimming left V 0 bases short and J 3 bases short, with 8 bases between. The CDR3: CASSLALVDTGELFF. The DNA for the CDR3 is TGTGCCAGCAGCTTAGCGCTGGTTGACACCGGGGAGCTGTTTTTT.

On this clone: An end of the junction differs from the germline gene, which may be a read error. This chain joins TRBV6-6 and TRBJ2-7, with 12 bases aligning to TRBD2. The CDR3 spans 16 residues. Germline CDR1 MNHNY, CDR2 SVGAGI (reference sequence). CDR3 residues: CASRYYPGLAGNEQYF. As DNA, the CDR3 is TGTGCCAGCAGATACTATCCGGGACTAGCGGGTAACGAGCAGTACTTC.

The chain links TRBV5-4 to TRBJ2-2; TRBD1 agrees at 9 bases. V shed 4 bases, J shed 0 bases, and the junction held 4 bases outside the gene matches. The CDR3 runs to 16 residues. The germline gives CDR1 SGHNT, CDR2 YYREEE (reference sequence). The CDR3 region has the DNA TGTGCCAGCAGCACAAGACAGGGGGCGAACACCGGGGAGCTGTTTTTT. Residues: CASSTRQGANTGELFF.

CDR3 DNA sequence: TGTGCCAGCAGTGGGACAGAGAGCTCCTACGAGCAGTACTTC. Protein: CASSGTESSYEQYF. The chain has TRBV27 and TRBJ2-7, with TRBD1 matching over 7 bases. The J segment lost 0 bases and the V segment lost 5 bases, leaving 4 bases of the junction unmatched. The CDR3 contains 14 residues. Germline CDR1 MNHEY, CDR2 SMNVEV (reference sequence).

This sequence joins TRBV27 and TRBJ1-4; the D is unclear. This CDR3 comprises 16 residues. The V gene lost 6 bases and the J gene lost 4 bases, with 18 bases spanning the gap. CDR1 is MNHEY and CDR2 is SMNVEV in the germline V gene (reference sequence). The CDR3 DNA sequence: TGTGCCAGCAGCCGGTCTCCGAACAGTGTTAATGAAAAACTGTTTTTT. It is translated as CASSRSPNSVNEKLFF.

The chain is built from TRBV5-6 and TRBJ2-7; a possible D gene is TRBD2 (5 bases). The germline CDR1 and CDR2 sequences are SGHDT and YYEEEE. The length of the CDR3 is 15 residues. The ends were cut back, 4 bases at V and 4 bases at J, with 18 bases in the middle. The CDR3 loop is CASSHAGSGEYEQYF. CDR3 DNA sequence: TGTGCCAGCAGCCACGCGGGCTCTGGGGAATACGAGCAGTACTTC.

The chain combines TRBV18 with TRBJ1-1; unclear D gene. V lost 3 bases, J lost 2 bases, and 7 bases lay in between. Per the germline V gene, CDR1 is KGHSH and CDR2 is LQKENI. CDR3 length: 13 amino acids. CDR3 bases: TGTGCCAGCTCACCGGGCAGAAACACTGAAGCTTTCTTT. Its protein is CASSPGRNTEAFF.

The chain combines TRBV30 with TRBJ1-5; 8 bases are a match to TRBD1. The J segment lost 2 bases and the V segment lost 2 bases, leaving 8 bases of the junction unmatched. The V gene's germline CDR1 is GTSNPN and CDR2 SVGIG (reference sequence). There are 16 residues in the CDR3. In nucleotides, the CDR3 is TGTGCCTGGAGTCCCCCAGCAGGGGGCGGCAATCAGCCCCAGCATTTT. It yields the protein CAWSPPAGGGNQPQHF.

J is TRBJ2-1 and V is TRBV2; 11 bases map to TRBD2. V dropped 6 bases and J dropped 4; count of bases not matched to a gene: 5. There are 15 residues in the CDR3. Germline-derived CDR1 and CDR2 are SNHLY and FYNNEI. The CDR3 nucleotides read TGTGCCAGCAGCCTTACTAGCGGGGGTTACAATGAGCAGTTCTTC. Translation gives CASSLTSGGYNEQFF.

This clone showed up just once. The V gene is TRBV19, the J gene TRBJ1-2; D gene uncertain. Trimming shortened V by 8 bases and J by 1 base, and 14 bases separated the two germline ends. The CDR3 totals 14 residues. CDR1 is LNHDA, CDR2 SQIVND, per germline (reference sequence). The CDR3 DNA is TGTGCCAGTTCCGAACGGAGAGTTAACTATGGCTACACCTTC. Its protein is CASSERRVNYGYTF.

The rearrangement joins TRBV29-1 to TRBJ2-5; 10 bases are shared with TRBD2. The V segment lost 6 bases and the J segment 7 bases; nucleotides outside the gene matches: 14. The CDR3 covers 15 residues. CDR1 and CDR2 (germline): SQVTM, ANQGSEA. CDR3 in amino acids: CSVYKSGTSVGTQYF. The CDR3 DNA sequence: TGCAGCGTCTATAAATCCGGGACTAGCGTGGGGACCCAGTACTTC.

The chain is built from TRBV1 and TRBJ2-6; the table's D call, TRBD2, has no DNA check behind it. TRBV1 is tagged as a pseudogene. The CDR3 is made up of 15 amino acids. The CDR3 DNA is TGCACCAGCAGCCAAGGGAGAACTGGGGCCAACGTCCTGACTTTC. Its translation: CTSSQGRTGANVLTF.

The chain uses TRBV5-6 and TRBJ2-7; D is perhaps TRBD1 (5 bases). Trimming stripped 0 bases from V and 2 bases from J, with 12 bases between. This CDR3 contains 15 residues. Germline V gene sequence: CDR1 SGHDT, CDR2 YYEEEE. The CDR3 DNA sequence: TGTGCCAGCAGCTTGGGTCAGGGCGGTACCTACGAGCAGTACTTC. Protein sequence: CASSLGQGGTYEQYF.

This clone was picked up a small number of times. This chain uses TRBV5-1 with TRBJ1-1, with D possibly matching TRBD1 (6 bases). CDR3 length: 15 residues. Germline values: CDR1 SGHRS, CDR2 YFSETQ. V was trimmed by 7 bases and J by 2 bases, leaving 18 bases between them. CDR3 loop: CASVSAGGLNTEAFF. The CDR3 DNA is TGCGCCAGCGTCTCGGCGGGGGGCCTTAACACTGAAGCTTTCTTT.

The V call is TRBV5-6, the J call TRBJ2-7; a weak D match, TRBD1 (7 bases). The CDR3 runs 19 residues. Trimming took off 4 bases at V and 2 bases at J, with 28 bases between the two ends. The germline gives CDR1 SGHDT, CDR2 YYEEEE. CDR3: CASSPRQGGFRANTYEQYF. The CDR3 nucleotides read TGTGCCAGCAGCCCGAGACAGGGAGGATTTAGGGCAAACACCTACGAGCAGTACTTC.

This sequence joins TRBV19 and TRBJ2-5; no definite D call. Germline V gene lookup returns CDR1 LNHDA and CDR2 SQIVND (reference sequence). V was clipped by 1 base and J by 0 bases, with 9 bases between them. This CDR3 comprises 15 residues. The CDR3 DNA is TGTGCCAGTAGTATAGGTCTGCGGTACCAAGAGACCCAGTACTTC. It encodes CASSIGLRYQETQYF.

The J gene is TRBJ2-3, the V gene TRBV9; perhaps TRBD2 as D (5 bases). CDR1 and CDR2 from the germline V gene are SGDLS and YYNGEE. V was cut by 0 bases and J by 3 bases, with 14 bases left in between. This CDR3 is 16 amino acids long. The DNA for the CDR3 is TGTGCCAGCAGCGTAGAAGTGGGAGACGTTACAGATACGCAGTATTTT. Protein sequence: CASSVEVGDVTDTQYF.

This clone was counted a few times. This chain links TRBV11-2 with TRBJ2-7, with a possible D match to TRBD1 (6 bases). The CDR3 sequence is 13 residues long. The germline CDR1 and CDR2 sequences are SGHAT and FQNNGV. Trimming removed 1 base at V and 9 bases at J, with 13 bases between. The CDR3 loop reads CASSLGGGAAQYF. The CDR3 region has the DNA TGTGCCAGCAGCTTAGGAGGGGGAGCAGCGCAGTACTTC.

J is TRBJ1-4 and V is TRBV7-9; D is ambiguous. In germline, CDR1 is SEHNR, CDR2 FQNEAQ (reference sequence). V lost 7 bases and J 0 bases, leaving 6 bases between the germline ends. The CDR3 consists of 13 residues. CDR3 loop: CASKVATNEKLFF. CDR3 nucleotide sequence: TGTGCCAGCAAGGTTGCAACTAATGAAAAACTGTTTTTT.

The genes are TRBV30 and TRBJ2-3, with 7 bases lining up with TRBD2. Losses at the gene ends were 2 bases for V and 5 bases for J; bases not matched to a gene: 10. The CDR3 runs 15 residues. The germline gives CDR1 GTSNPN, CDR2 SVGIG (reference sequence). Here the CDR3 reads CAWSNSGWSGDTQYF. In nucleotides, the CDR3 is TGTGCCTGGAGTAATAGCGGGTGGTCGGGAGATACGCAGTATTTT.

J is TRBJ2-7 and V is TRBV7-2; possibly TRBD1 or TRBD2 for D (5 bases each). V was cut by 2 bases and J by 0 bases, with 20 bases left in between. This CDR3 is 18 amino acids long. From germline, CDR1 is SGHTA and CDR2 FQGNSA. The CDR3 DNA reads TGTGCCAGCAGCTTAAGCCGAATAGACGGGGCGAGCTCCTACGAGCAGTACTTC. Translation gives CASSLSRIDGASSYEQYF.

The rearrangement links TRBV6-5 to TRBJ1-1; 8 bases line up with TRBD1. This CDR3 spans 13 amino acids. V shed 6 bases and J 4 bases; nucleotides not matched to a gene: 4. Germline values: CDR1 MNHEY, CDR2 SVGAGI. The DNA for the CDR3 is TGTGCCAGCAGGACGACAGGGGCCACTGAAGCTTTCTTT. Encoded protein: CASRTTGATEAFF.

The rearrangement joins TRBV13 to TRBJ2-7, with 7 bases aligning to TRBD2. Trimming at V came to 6 bases and at J to 2 bases, leaving 13 bases not matched to a gene. The germline V gene encodes CDR1 PRHDT and CDR2 FYEKMQ (reference sequence). CDR3 length: 16 amino acids. CDR3 residues: CASSHSSGKMAYEQYF. CDR3 in DNA: TGTGCCAGCAGTCATTCCAGCGGGAAGATGGCCTACGAGCAGTACTTC.